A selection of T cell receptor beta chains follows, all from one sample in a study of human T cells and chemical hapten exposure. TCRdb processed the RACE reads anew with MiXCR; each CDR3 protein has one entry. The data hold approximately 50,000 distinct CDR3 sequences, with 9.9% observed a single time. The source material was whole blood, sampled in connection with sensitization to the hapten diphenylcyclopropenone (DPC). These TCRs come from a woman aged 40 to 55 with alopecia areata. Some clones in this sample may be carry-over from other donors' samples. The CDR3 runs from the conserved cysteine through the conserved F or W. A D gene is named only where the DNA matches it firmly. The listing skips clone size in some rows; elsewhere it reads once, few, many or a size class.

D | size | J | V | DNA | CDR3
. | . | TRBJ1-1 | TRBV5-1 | TGCGCCAGCAGCTTGTTGGGAGGAGGAACTGAAGCTTTCTTT | CASSLLGGGTEAFF
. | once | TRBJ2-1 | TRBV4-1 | TGCGCCAGCAGCCCGCAGGGGACTTTAAGCTCCTACAATGAGCAGTTCTTC | CASSPQGTLSSYNEQFF
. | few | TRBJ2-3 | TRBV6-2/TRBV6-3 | TGTGCCAGCAGTTACGGGACACCCGCTACGCAGTATTTT | CASSYGTPATQYF
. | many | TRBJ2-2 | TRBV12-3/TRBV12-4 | TGTGCCAGCAGCCCGCCGTATTGGACCGGGGAGCTGTTTTTT | CASSPPYWTGELFF
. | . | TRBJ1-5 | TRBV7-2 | TGTGCCAGCAGCTTAAAGGGTAGCAATCAGCCCCAGCATTTT | CASSLKGSNQPQHF
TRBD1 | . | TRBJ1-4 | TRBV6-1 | TGTGCCAGCGAGGGGGACAGCCCTAATGAAAAACTGTTTTTT | CASEGDSPNEKLFF
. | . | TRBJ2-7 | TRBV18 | TGTGCCAGCTCACCATTCGGATCCCTGGGGGAGCAGTACTTC | CASSPFGSLGEQYF
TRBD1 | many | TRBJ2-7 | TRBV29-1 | TGCAGCGTTCCCGGGACAGGGAGGTACGAGCAGTACTTC | CSVPGTGRYEQYF
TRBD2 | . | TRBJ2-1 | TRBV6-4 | TGTGCCAGCAGTCTTAGCGGGGGGGCGGACAATGAGCAGTTCTTC | CASSLSGGADNEQFF
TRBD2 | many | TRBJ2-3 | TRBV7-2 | TGTGCCAGCAGCTTAGTAGCTAGCGGGGGGGAGGGCACAGATACGCAGTATTTT | CASSLVASGGEGTDTQYF
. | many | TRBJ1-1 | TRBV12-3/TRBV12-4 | TGTGCCAGCAGTTACAGGGTTAAGGCTGAAGCTTTCTTT | CASSYRVKAEAFF
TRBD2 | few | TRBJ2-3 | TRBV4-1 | TGCGCCAGCAGCCCGTATCGTACTAGCGGCGCAACAGATACGCAGTATTTT | CASSPYRTSGATDTQYF
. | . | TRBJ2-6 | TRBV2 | TGTGCCAGCAGTGATGTACAGCTTGGGGCCAACGTCCTGACTTTC | CASSDVQLGANVLTF
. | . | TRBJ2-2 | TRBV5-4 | TGTGCCAGCAGCTTCTCCAGGGCGAACACCGGGGAGCTGTTTTTT | CASSFSRANTGELFF
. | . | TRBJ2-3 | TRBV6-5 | TGTGCCAGCAGTTACGAGGTATCAGATACGCAGTATTTT | CASSYEVSDTQYF
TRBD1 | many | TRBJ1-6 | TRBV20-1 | TGCAGTGCTAGGGTGACAGGGGCCAATAATTCACCCCTCCACTTT | CSARVTGANNSPLHF
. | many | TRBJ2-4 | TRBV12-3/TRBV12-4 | TGTGCCAGCAGGAAGGACGGCACTATGCTAGCCAAAAACATTCAGTACTTC | CASRKDGTMLAKNIQYF
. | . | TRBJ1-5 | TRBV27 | TGTGCCAGCAGTTTAGTAGTGAATCAGCCCCAGCATTTT | CASSLVVNQPQHF
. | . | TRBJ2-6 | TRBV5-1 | TGCGCCAGTCGGACAGCTGGGGCCAACGTCCTGACTTTC | CASRTAGANVLTF
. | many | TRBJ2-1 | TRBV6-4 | TGTGCCAGCAGGGCCCCTTCTCGGGGGGCCAATGAGCAGTTATTC | CASRAPSRGANEQLF
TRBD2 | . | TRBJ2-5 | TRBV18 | TGTGCCAGCGCGGGGACTAGCGGGGGTTTCGGAGAGACCCAGTACTTC | CASAGTSGGFGETQYF
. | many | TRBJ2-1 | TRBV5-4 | TGTGCCAGCAGCTCAGGCTGGGGGGGCGGTGAGCAGTTCTTC | CASSSGWGGGEQFF
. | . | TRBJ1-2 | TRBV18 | TGTGCCAGCTCACCAGGACAGAACTATGGCTACACCTTC | CASSPGQNYGYTF
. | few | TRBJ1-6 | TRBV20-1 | TGCAGTGCTAGAGGGCCAGATTATAATTCACCCCTCCACTTT | CSARGPDYNSPLHF
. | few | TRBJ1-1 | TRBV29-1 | TGCAGCGTTAATGGGAATGAAGCTTTCTTT | CSVNGNEAFF
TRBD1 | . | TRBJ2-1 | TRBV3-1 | TGTGCCAGCAGCCAAGGAATCGACAGGGCCTACAATGAGCAGTTCTTC | CASSQGIDRAYNEQFF
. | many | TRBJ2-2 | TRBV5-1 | TGCGCCAGCAGCTTGAGGCCGGGGAACACCGGGGAGCTGTTTTTT | CASSLRPGNTGELFF
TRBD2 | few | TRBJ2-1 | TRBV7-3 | TGTGCCAGCAGCCAAGGACTAGCGTCCTACAATGAGCAGTTCTTC | CASSQGLASYNEQFF
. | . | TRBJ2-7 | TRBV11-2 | TGTGCCAGCAGCTTTGATCGAGGCACCTACGAGCAGTACTTC | CASSFDRGTYEQYF
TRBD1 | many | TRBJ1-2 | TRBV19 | TGTGCCAGTAGTATCACCGGACAGGGGGCTCCCCTATCGGGCTACACCTTC | CASSITGQGAPLSGYTF
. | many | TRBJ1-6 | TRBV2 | TGTGCCAGCAGTGTTGGATGGCAGTATAATTCACCCCTCCACTTT | CASSVGWQYNSPLHF
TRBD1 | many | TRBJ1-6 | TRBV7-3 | TGTGCCAGCAGCTCCACCGGGACAGAAAATTCACCCCTCCACTTT | CASSSTGTENSPLHF
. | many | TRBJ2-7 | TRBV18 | TGTGCCAGCTCACCCTCAGAAGGGTACGAGCAGTACTTC | CASSPSEGYEQYF
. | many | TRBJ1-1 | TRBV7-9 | TGTGCCAGCAGCCCGACTACAGGGAGTGAGGCTTTCTTT | CASSPTTGSEAFF
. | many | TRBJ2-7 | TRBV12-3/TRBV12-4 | TGTGCCAGCAGTCCCGGGCCATCTGGCGAGCAGTACTTC | CASSPGPSGEQYF
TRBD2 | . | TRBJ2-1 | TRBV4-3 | TGCGCCAGCAGCCAAGACGATCCTAGCGGCAATGAGCAGTTCTTC | CASSQDDPSGNEQFF
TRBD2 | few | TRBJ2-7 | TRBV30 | TGTGCCTGGAGTGTTATGGCGGGGGGATTCAACGAGCAGTACTTC | CAWSVMAGGFNEQYF
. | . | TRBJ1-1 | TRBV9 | TGTGCCAGCAGCGTAGAGGAGGCGAGGAACACTGAAGCTTTCTTT | CASSVEEARNTEAFF
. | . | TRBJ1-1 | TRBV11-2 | TGTGCCAGCAGTCCGGACAGAGAAGCTTTCTTT | CASSPDREAFF
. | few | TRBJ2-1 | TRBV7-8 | TGTGCCAGCAGCTTCGGACTACTCTCCTACAATGAGCAGTTCTTC | CASSFGLLSYNEQFF
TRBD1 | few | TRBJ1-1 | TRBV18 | TGTGCCAGCTCACCCGGGACAGGGCAGAACACTGAAGCTTTCTTT | CASSPGTGQNTEAFF
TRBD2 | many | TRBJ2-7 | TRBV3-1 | TGTGCCAGCAGCCAAGCAAGCGGGGGGGCCGAGCAGTACTTC | CASSQASGGAEQYF
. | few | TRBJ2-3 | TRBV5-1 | TGCGCCAGCAGCTTGGATTCGACTAGTACAGATACGCAGTATTTT | CASSLDSTSTDTQYF
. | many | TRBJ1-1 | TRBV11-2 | TGTGCCAGCAGCGGCAGTAGTACGCAGACTGAAGCTTTCTTT | CASSGSSTQTEAFF
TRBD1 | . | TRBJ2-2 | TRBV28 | TGTGCCAGCAGTTTCCCGACAGGGAACACCGGGGAGCCGTTTTTT | CASSFPTGNTGEPFF
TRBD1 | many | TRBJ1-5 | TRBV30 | TGTGCCTGGAGGGGACAGGGGAATCAGCCCCAGCATTTT | CAWRGQGNQPQHF
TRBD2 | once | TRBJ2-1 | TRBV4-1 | TGCGCCAGCAGGCTCGAGAGAGAGACAGCGGGGGGAAGGTCCTACAATGAGCAGTTCTTC | CASRLERETAGGRSYNEQFF
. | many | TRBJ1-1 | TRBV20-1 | TGCAGTGCTCCAACCGACCCGGGCGACACTGAAGCTTTCTTT | CSAPTDPGDTEAFF
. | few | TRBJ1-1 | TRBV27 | TGTGCCAGCAGTTTACGGGGGGCGGACACTGAAGCTTTCTTT | CASSLRGADTEAFF
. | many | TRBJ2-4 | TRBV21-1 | TGTGCCAGCAGCCTGGAGGGACAGGGGGTCGGAAACATTCAGTACTTC | CASSLEGQGVGNIQYF
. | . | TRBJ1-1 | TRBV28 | TGTGCCAGCCGAGGTAGGGGCTTGACTGAAGCTTTCTTT | CASRGRGLTEAFF
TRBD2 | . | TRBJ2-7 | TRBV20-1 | TGCAGTGCGGAGACTAGCGGGGGGTCCGAGCAGTACTTC | CSAETSGGSEQYF
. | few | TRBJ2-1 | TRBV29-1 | TGCAGCTCTCCCGGCCGAGCGAGCTCCTACAATGAGCAGTTCTTC | CSSPGRASSYNEQFF
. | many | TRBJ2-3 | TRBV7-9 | TGTGCCAGCAGCTTAACGCGGGTAGATACGCAGTATTTT | CASSLTRVDTQYF